This TCR beta chain was found in a study of T cells expressing NK-cell markers. Across the study: Researchers got TCR beta repertoires out of sorted CD3+CD56+NKG2C+, CD3+CD56+NKG2C- and CD3+CD56-NKG2C+ T cells.

The CDR3 runs 14 residues. Germline lookup yields CDR1 SGHKS and CDR2 YYEKEE (reference sequence). Using the 5' RACE reads, TCRdb records one entry per CDR3 protein without DNA. This sample's clone table lists fewer than 550,000 distinct CDR3 sequences. The sequence was collected from a woman aged 50 to 65 in good health. Sequenced: blood T cells: a sorted CD56 or NKG2C T cell subset, CD4+ or CD8+ T cells, or bulk PBMC T cells (not recorded which). The J gene is TRBJ2-7, the V gene TRBV5-5; absent DNA, TCRdb's TRBD2 call cannot be checked. The CDR3 protein is CASSLELRDYEQYF. Together with reference TRBV5-5 and TRBJ2-7, the CDR3 gives the full variable domain: DAGVTQSPTHLIKTRGQQVTLRCSPISGHKSVSWYQQVLGQGPQFIFQYYEKEERGRGNFPDRFSARQFPNYSSELNVNALLLGDSALYLCASSLELRDYEQYFGPGTRLTVT.